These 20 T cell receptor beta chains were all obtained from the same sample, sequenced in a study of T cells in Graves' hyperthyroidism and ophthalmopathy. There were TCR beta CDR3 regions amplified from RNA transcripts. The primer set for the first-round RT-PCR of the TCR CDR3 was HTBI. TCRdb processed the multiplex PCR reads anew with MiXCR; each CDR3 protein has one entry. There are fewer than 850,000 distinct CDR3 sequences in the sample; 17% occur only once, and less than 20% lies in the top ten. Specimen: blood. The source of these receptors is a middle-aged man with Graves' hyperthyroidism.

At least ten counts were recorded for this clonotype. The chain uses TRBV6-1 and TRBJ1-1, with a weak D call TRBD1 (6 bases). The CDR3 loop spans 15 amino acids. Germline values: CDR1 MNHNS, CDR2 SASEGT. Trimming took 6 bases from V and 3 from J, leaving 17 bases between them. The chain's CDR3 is CASREPRGAHTEAFF. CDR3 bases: TGTGCCAGCAGAGAGCCGCGGGGGGCGCACACTGAAGCTTTCTTT.

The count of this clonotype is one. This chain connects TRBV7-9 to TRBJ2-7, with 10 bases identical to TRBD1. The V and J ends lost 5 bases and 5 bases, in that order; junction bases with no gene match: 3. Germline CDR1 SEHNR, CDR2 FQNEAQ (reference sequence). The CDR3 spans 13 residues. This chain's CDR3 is CASSQGTGDEQYV. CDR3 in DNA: TGTGCCAGCAGCCAAGGGACAGGGGACGAGCAGTACGTC.

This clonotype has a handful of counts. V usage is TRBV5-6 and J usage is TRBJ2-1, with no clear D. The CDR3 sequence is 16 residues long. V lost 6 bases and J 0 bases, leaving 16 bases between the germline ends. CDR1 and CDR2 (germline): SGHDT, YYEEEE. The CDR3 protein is CASKPQTESSYNEQFF. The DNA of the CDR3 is TGTGCCAGCAAACCCCAGACGGAAAGCTCCTACAATGAGCAGTTCTTC.

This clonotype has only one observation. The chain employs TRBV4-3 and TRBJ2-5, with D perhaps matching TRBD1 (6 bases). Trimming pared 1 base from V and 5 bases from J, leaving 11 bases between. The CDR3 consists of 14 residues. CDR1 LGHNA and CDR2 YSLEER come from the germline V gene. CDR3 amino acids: CASSQGQGSETQYF. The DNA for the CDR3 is TGCGCCAGCAGCCAAGGGCAGGGGTCTGAGACCCAGTACTTC.

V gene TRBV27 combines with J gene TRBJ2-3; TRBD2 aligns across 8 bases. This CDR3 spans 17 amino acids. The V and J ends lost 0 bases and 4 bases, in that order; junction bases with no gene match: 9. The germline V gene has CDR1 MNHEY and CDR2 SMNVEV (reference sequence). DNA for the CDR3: TGTGCCAGCAGTTTATCCAGGGCGGGAGGCTGGTCAGATACGCAGTATTTT. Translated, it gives CASSLSRAGGWSDTQYF.

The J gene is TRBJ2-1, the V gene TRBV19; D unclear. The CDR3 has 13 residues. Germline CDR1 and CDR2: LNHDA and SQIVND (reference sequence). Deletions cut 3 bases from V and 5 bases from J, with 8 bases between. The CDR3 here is CASSIPPHNEQFF. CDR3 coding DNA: TGTGCCAGTAGTATCCCCCCGCACAATGAGCAGTTCTTC.

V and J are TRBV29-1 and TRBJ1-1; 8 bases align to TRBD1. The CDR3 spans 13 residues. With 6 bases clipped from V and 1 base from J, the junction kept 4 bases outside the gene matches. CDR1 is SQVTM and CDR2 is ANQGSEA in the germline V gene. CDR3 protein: CSVTGVRNTEAFF. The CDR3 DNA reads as TGCAGCGTGACAGGGGTTAGGAACACTGAAGCTTTCTTT.

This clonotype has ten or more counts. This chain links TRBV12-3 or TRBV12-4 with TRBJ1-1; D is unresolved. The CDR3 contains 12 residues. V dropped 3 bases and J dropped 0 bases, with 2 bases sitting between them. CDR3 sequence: CASSFVNTEAFF. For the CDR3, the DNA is TGTGCCAGCAGTTTCGTGAACACTGAAGCTTTCTTT.

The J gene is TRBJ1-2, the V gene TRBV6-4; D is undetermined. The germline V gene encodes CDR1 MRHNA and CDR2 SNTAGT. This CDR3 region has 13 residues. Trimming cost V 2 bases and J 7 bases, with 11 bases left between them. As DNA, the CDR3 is TGTGCCAGCAGTGACCAACTCTGGGGTGGCTACACCTTC. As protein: CASSDQLWGGYTF.

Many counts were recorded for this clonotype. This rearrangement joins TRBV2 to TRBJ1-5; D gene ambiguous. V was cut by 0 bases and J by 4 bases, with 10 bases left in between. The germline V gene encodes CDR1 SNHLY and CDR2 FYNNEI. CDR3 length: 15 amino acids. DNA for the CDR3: TGTGCCAGCAGTGAAGCGCTTGTACGGAATCAGCCCCAGCATTTT. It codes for CASSEALVRNQPQHF.

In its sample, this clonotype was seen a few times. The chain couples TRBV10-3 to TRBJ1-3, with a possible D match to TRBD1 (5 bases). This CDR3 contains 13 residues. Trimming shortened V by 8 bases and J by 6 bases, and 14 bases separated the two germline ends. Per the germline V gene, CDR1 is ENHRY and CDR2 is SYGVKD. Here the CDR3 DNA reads TGTGCCATCGTAGGGACGTCCACAAACACCATATATTTT. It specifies CAIVGTSTNTIYF.

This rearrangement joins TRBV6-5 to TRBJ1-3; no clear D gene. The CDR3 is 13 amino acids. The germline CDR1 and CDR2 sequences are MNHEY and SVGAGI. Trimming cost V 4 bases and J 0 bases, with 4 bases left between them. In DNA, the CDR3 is TGTGCCAGCAGTTCACCCTCTGGAAACACCATATATTTT. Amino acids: CASSSPSGNTIYF.

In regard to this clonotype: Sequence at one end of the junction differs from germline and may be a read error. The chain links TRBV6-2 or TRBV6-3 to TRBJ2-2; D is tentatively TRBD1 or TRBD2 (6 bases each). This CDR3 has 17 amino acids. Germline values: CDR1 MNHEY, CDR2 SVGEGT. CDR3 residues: CDSIKRGGTKNTGELFF. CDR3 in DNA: TGTGACAGCATCAAACGGGGCGGGACAAAGAACACCGGGGAGCTGTTTTTT.

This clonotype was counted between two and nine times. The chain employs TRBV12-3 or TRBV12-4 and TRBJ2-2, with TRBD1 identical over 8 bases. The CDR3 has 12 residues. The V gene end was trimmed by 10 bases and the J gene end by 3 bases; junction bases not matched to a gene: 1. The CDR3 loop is CAIQGDTGELFF. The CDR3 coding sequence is TGTGCCATACAGGGGGACACCGGGGAGCTGTTTTTT.

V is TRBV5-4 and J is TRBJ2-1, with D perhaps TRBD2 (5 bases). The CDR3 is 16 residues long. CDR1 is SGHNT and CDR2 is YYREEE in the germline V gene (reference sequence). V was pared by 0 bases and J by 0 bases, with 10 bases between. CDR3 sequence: CASSLDASGSYNEQFF. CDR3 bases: TGTGCCAGCAGCTTGGATGCCAGCGGCTCCTACAATGAGCAGTTCTTC.

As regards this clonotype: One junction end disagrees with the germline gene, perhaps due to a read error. The CDR3: CASSPGGLETRYF. CDR3 in DNA: TGTGCCAGCAGTCCAGGGGGTTTAGAGACCCGGTACTTC. The chain employs TRBV6-1 and TRBJ2-5, with 7 bases fitting TRBD1. Germline values: CDR1 MNHNS, CDR2 SASEGT. The CDR3 runs to 13 residues.

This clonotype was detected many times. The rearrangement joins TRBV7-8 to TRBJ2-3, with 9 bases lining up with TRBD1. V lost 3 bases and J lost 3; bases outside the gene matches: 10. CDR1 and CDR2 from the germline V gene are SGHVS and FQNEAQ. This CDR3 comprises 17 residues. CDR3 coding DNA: TGTGCCAGCAGCTTTCCCTCAGGACAGGGGAGAACAGATACGCAGTATTTT. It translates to CASSFPSGQGRTDTQYF.

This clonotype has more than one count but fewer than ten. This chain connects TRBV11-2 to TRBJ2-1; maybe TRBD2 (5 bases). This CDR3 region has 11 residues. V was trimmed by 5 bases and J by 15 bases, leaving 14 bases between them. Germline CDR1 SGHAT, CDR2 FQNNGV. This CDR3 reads CASSRPGRPFF. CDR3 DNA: TGTGCCAGCAGCCGTCCGGGGAGACCGTTCTTC.

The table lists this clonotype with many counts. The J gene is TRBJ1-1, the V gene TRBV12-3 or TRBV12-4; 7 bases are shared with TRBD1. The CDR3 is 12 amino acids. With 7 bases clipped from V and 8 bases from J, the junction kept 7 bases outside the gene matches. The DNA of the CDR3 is TGTGCCAGCACCAAACCGGACAGGGAAGCTTTCTTT. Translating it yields CASTKPDREAFF.

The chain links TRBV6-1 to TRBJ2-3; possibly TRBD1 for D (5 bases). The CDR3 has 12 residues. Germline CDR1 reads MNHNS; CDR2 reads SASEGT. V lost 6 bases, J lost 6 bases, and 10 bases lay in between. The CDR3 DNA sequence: TGTGCCAGCAGCGATCGACAGGATACGCAGTATTTT. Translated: CASSDRQDTQYF.